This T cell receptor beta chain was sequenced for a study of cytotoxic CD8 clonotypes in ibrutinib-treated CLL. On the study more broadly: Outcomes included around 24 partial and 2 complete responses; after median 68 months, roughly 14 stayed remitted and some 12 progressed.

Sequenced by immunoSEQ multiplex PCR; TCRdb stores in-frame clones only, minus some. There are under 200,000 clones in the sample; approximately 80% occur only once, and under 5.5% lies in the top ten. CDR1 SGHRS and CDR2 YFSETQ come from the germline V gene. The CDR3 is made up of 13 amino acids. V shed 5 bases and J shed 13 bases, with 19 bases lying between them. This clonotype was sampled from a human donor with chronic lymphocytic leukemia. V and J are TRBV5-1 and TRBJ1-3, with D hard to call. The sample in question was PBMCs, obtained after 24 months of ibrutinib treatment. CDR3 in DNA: TGCGCCAGCAGACCATCGAGCGGGCCTTTGATATATTTT. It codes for CASRPSSGPLIYF.